One and the same sample provided the 32 T cell receptor beta chains below, sequenced in a study of cytomegalovirus exposure and HLA in healthy donors. Primers for the PCR totalled 60 Vbeta and 13 Jbeta. Profiled with immunoSEQ multiplex PCR; TCRdb holds only in-frame clones, not every one. The profile shows around 190,000 clones, more than 70% of them singletons. The specimen sequenced was PBMCs. All receptors derive from a man aged 30 to 45 in good health and CMV-seropositive.

This clone was found a few times. The chain employs TRBV6-1 and TRBJ2-1; TRBD2 aligns across 12 bases. The CDR3 loop spans 13 amino acids. CDR1 is MNHNS and CDR2 is SASEGT in the germline V gene. V was clipped by 8 bases and J by 5 bases; unmatched bases: 1. Here the CDR3 reads CASGLAGNNEQFF. The CDR3 DNA reads as TGTGCCAGCGGACTAGCGGGGAACAATGAGCAGTTCTTC.

The chain has TRBV11-2 and TRBJ2-5; 7 bases fit TRBD2. CDR1 is SGHAT and CDR2 is FQNNGV in the germline V gene. Trimming took 4 bases from V and 1 from J; bases not matched to a gene: 3. There are 14 residues in the CDR3. The CDR3 coding sequence is TGTGCCAGCAGCTGGCGGGGGTCCCAAGAGACCCAGTACTTC. The encoded protein is CASSWRGSQETQYF.

This clone was observed a few times. The V gene is TRBV6-5, the J gene TRBJ2-5; D is unclear. CDR1 MNHEY and CDR2 SVGAGI come from the germline V gene. V lost 6 bases and J lost 5, with 7 bases in between. CDR3 size: 11 residues. CDR3 DNA sequence: TGTGCCAGCAGCAACACGGAGACCCAGTACTTC. It codes for CASSNTETQYF.

The chain combines TRBV5-6 with TRBJ2-5; D unresolved. This CDR3 spans 14 amino acids. In germline, CDR1 is SGHDT, CDR2 YYEEEE. Trimming pared 0 bases from V and 7 bases from J, leaving 13 bases between. The CDR3 loop is CASSLGSNLGTQYF. The CDR3 DNA sequence: TGTGCCAGCAGCTTGGGCTCTAACCTCGGGACCCAGTACTTC.

The chain couples TRBV7-2 to TRBJ1-1, with 8 positions matching TRBD1. Germline V CDR1 and CDR2: SGHTA, FQGNSA. This CDR3 region has 12 residues. The trim removed 4 bases at V and 8 bases at J, leaving 3 bases unmatched. CDR3 amino acids: CASSYRDREAFF. Here the CDR3 DNA reads TGTGCCAGCAGCTACCGGGACAGGGAAGCTTTCTTT.

The J gene is TRBJ1-2, the V gene TRBV6-6, with 9 bases identical to TRBD1. This CDR3 is 14 amino acids long. V trimming: 5 bases; J trimming: 7 bases; junction bases outside the gene matches: 8. CDR1 and CDR2 (germline): MNHNY, SVGAGI (reference sequence). The CDR3 region has the DNA TGTGCCAGCAGTAATTTGGGACAGGGAAGTGGCTACACCTTC. Encoded protein: CASSNLGQGSGYTF.

This clone was counted a few times. This chain joins TRBV27 and TRBJ2-7; D is possibly TRBD1 (5 bases). The CDR3 spans 14 residues. Trimming pared 3 bases from V and 4 bases from J, leaving 13 bases between. Germline V gives CDR1 MNHEY, CDR2 SMNVEV (reference sequence). This chain's CDR3 is CASSFKGPEYEQYF. CDR3 bases: TGTGCCAGCAGTTTTAAGGGGCCCGAGTACGAGCAGTACTTC.

This sequence joins TRBV7-2 and TRBJ2-2, with D possibly matching TRBD1 (6 bases). Germline V CDR1 and CDR2: SGHTA, FQGNSA. The CDR3 loop spans 14 amino acids. Trimming removed 2 bases from V and 5 bases from J, with 9 bases in between. Written as DNA, the CDR3 is TGTGCCAGCAGCTTAAACAGGGAAACCGGGGAGCTGTTTTTT. Encoded protein: CASSLNRETGELFF.

V and J are TRBV4-3 and TRBJ2-2; 10 bases fit TRBD2. Germline V gene data show CDR1 as LGHNA and CDR2 as YSLEER. Germline trimming cut 2 bases from V and 4 bases from J; bases unmatched to any gene: 7. The CDR3 runs 17 residues. CDR3 amino acids: CASSQTGTSVPTGELFF. DNA for the CDR3: TGCGCCAGCAGCCAAACCGGGACTAGCGTCCCCACCGGGGAGCTGTTTTTT.

The chain has TRBV2 and TRBJ1-2; TRBD1 matches 7 bases. Germline V gives CDR1 SNHLY, CDR2 FYNNEI. The CDR3 covers 13 residues. After removal of 11 bases from V and 8 bases from J, the junction contained 14 bases not matched to a gene. The CDR3 protein is CAGRGQPSGGYTF. CDR3 DNA sequence: TGTGCCGGAAGGGGACAGCCCTCCGGAGGCTACACCTTC.

The chain has TRBV7-3 and TRBJ2-7, with TRBD1 matching over 8 bases. Germline assignment: CDR1 SGHTA and CDR2 FQGTGA. The CDR3 runs to 14 residues. The junction had 10 bases not matched to a gene; V was cut back by 5 bases and J by 7 bases. CDR3 residues: CASSHSTGAREQYF. The CDR3, as DNA: TGTGCCAGCAGCCACTCGACAGGGGCGCGGGAGCAGTACTTC.

On this clone itself: At one end, the junction sequence differs from germline, possibly due to a read error. This chain uses TRBV7-7 with TRBJ2-1; 8 nucleotides agree with TRBD1. CDR1 and CDR2 (germline): SSHAT, FNYEAQ (reference sequence). The CDR3 is made up of 13 amino acids. In DNA form, the CDR3 reads TGTGCTAGCAGTCAGGACAGGGACAATGAGCAGTTCTTC. It specifies CASSQDRDNEQFF.

The rearrangement uses TRBV25-1 and TRBJ2-5; 8 nucleotides match TRBD2. V shed 8 bases, J shed 7 bases, and the junction held 9 bases outside the gene matches. Germline-derived CDR1 and CDR2 are MGHDK and SYGVNS. The CDR3 covers 13 residues. The CDR3 DNA reads TGTGCCAGCCGTTTCGGGGGGGAAGGGACCCAGTACTTC. Translation gives CASRFGGEGTQYF.

The rearrangement joins TRBV2 to TRBJ1-2; possibly TRBD1 for D (6 bases). Germline values: CDR1 SNHLY, CDR2 FYNNEI. Deletions cut 6 bases from V and 4 bases from J, with 15 bases between. This CDR3 comprises 14 residues. CDR3 DNA sequence: TGTGCCAGCAGCGTCCTAATAGGGGGCTATGGCTACACCTTC. Its protein is CASSVLIGGYGYTF.

V is TRBV5-8 and J is TRBJ2-7; D is uncertain. V lost 2 bases and J 2 bases, leaving 11 bases between the germline ends. The CDR3 is made up of 14 amino acids. Per the germline V gene, CDR1 is SGHTS and CDR2 is YDEGEE. The CDR3 reads CASSFVASTYEQYF. In nucleotides, the CDR3 is TGTGCCAGCAGCTTCGTCGCGTCCACCTACGAGCAGTACTTC.

This clone was recorded only once. Other DNA variants within this sample encode the same CDR3. The chain joins TRBV5-4 to TRBJ1-1, with D unresolved. The CDR3 is 13 amino acids. Trimming removed 1 base from V and 5 bases from J, with 9 bases in between. Germline V gives CDR1 SGHNT, CDR2 YYREEE (reference sequence). CDR3 residues: CASSLLAGTEAFF. CDR3 nucleotides: TGTGCCAGCAGCTTGTTGGCGGGGACTGAAGCTTTCTTT.

V gene TRBV16 combines with J gene TRBJ2-1; 7 bases are shared with TRBD2. CDR1 is KGHSY, CDR2 FQNENV, per germline. V was pared by 4 bases and J by 4 bases, with 7 bases of the junction left unmatched. The CDR3 loop spans 15 amino acids. Written as DNA, the CDR3 is TGTGCCAGCAGCCGAGGGAGGGAGATGTACAATGAGCAGTTCTTC. It encodes CASSRGREMYNEQFF.

V and J are TRBV7-3 and TRBJ2-1, with D possibly matching TRBD2 (6 bases). The CDR3 has 17 residues. Germline-derived CDR1 and CDR2 are SGHTA and FQGTGA. The V end was cut by 4 bases, the J end by 4 bases, with 20 bases between. In nucleotides, the CDR3 is TGTGCCAGCAGCTCCCGCGCGTATACGGGGGATTACAATGAGCAGTTCTTC. Protein product: CASSSRAYTGDYNEQFF.

The rearrangement links TRBV30 to TRBJ2-3; 16 bases match TRBD2. V lost 7 bases to trimming and J lost 4 bases; unmatched junction nucleotides: 14. This CDR3 spans 18 amino acids. Germline loops: CDR1 GTSNPN, CDR2 SVGIG (reference sequence). In DNA, the CDR3 is TGTGCCTCATCAAATTTACCGGGACTAGCGGGGGGGGCAGATACGCAGTATTTT. Amino acid sequence: CASSNLPGLAGGADTQYF.

This clone was found once. CDR3 nucleotide sequence: TGTGCCTGGAGTCCCGGGACTAGCGGGATCCTGTACTTC. Translation gives CAWSPGTSGILYF. The chain combines TRBV30 with TRBJ2-7; 13 nucleotides line up with TRBD2. Germline CDR1 is GTSNPN and CDR2 is SVGIG (reference sequence). The length of the CDR3 is 13 residues. V shed 2 bases and J 12 bases; nucleotides not matched to a gene: 7.

V gene TRBV18 combines with J gene TRBJ2-3; D is perhaps TRBD1 (6 bases). The CDR3 runs to 15 residues. V was shortened by 3 bases and J by 1 base, with 11 bases between the two germline ends. CDR1 is KGHSH and CDR2 is LQKENI in the germline V gene. The CDR3 sequence: CASSPGTPRTDTQYF. Written as DNA, the CDR3 is TGTGCCAGCTCACCTGGGACACCTCGCACAGATACGCAGTATTTT.

This chain joins TRBV9 and TRBJ1-3; 9 bases map to TRBD1. V lost 7 bases to trimming and J lost 0 bases; unmatched junction nucleotides: 2. This CDR3 contains 14 residues. The germline CDR1 and CDR2 sequences are SGDLS and YYNGEE. CDR3 bases: TGTGCCAGCGGGACAGGGTCCTCTGGAAACACCATATATTTT. Amino acid sequence: CASGTGSSGNTIYF.

CDR3 nucleotides: TGCAGCGTTGAGCCCTCCTTCGGGAGTGGTAATGAGCAGTTCTTC. It translates to CSVEPSFGSGNEQFF. The rearrangement links TRBV29-1 to TRBJ2-1; TRBD2 is a possible D gene (6 bases). The V gene lost 3 bases and the J gene lost 7 bases, with 19 bases spanning the gap. The CDR3 has 15 amino acids. Germline V gene lookup returns CDR1 SQVTM and CDR2 ANQGSEA.

The CDR3 bases are TGTGCCAGCAGTTTTAGGGGAGGGCGGGATGGAAACACCATATATTTT. Translating it yields CASSFRGGRDGNTIYF. This chain connects TRBV13 to TRBJ1-3; D is possibly TRBD1 (5 bases). Germline lookup yields CDR1 PRHDT and CDR2 FYEKMQ (reference sequence). The CDR3 is 16 amino acids. The V end lost 6 bases, the J end lost 3 bases, and 18 bases lay between the germline ends.

This clone was picked up one time. The chain joins TRBV7-9 to TRBJ1-4; no clear D. The V end was cut by 4 bases, the J end by 4 bases, with 16 bases between. Germline loops: CDR1 SEHNR, CDR2 FQNEAQ (reference sequence). The CDR3 spans 16 residues. DNA for the CDR3: TGTGCCAGCAGCTACCGGACGGACTTAAGTAATGAAAAACTGTTTTTT. It specifies CASSYRTDLSNEKLFF.

The rearrangement uses TRBV15 and TRBJ2-5, with 7 bases matching TRBD1. The CDR3 has 16 residues. CDR1 and CDR2 (germline): LNHNV, YYDKDF (reference sequence). V trimming: 0 bases; J trimming: 5 bases; junction bases outside the gene matches: 9. This CDR3 is CATSRDTAGGEETQYF. Written as DNA, the CDR3 is TGTGCCACCAGCAGAGATACGGCAGGGGGTGAGGAGACCCAGTACTTC.

V gene TRBV19 combines with J gene TRBJ2-3; D may be TRBD1 (5 bases). CDR3 length: 12 residues. The V gene lost 11 bases and the J gene lost 4 bases, with 13 bases spanning the gap. The germline CDR1 and CDR2 sequences are LNHDA and SQIVND (reference sequence). The DNA of the CDR3 is TGTGCCGGGCCAGGGAATCCAGATACGCAGTATTTT. Residues: CAGPGNPDTQYF.

The rearrangement uses TRBV27 and TRBJ2-1; 8 nucleotides line up with TRBD1. CDR1 is MNHEY and CDR2 is SMNVEV in the germline V gene (reference sequence). V shed 5 bases and J 6 bases; nucleotides not matched to a gene: 9. This CDR3 has 15 residues. The CDR3 is CASSPRQGTGNEQFF. The CDR3 nucleotides are TGTGCCAGCAGTCCCCGACAGGGGACGGGCAATGAGCAGTTCTTC.

V and J are TRBV11-2 and TRBJ2-3; 7 bases agree with TRBD2. Losses at the gene ends were 5 bases for V and 5 bases for J; bases not matched to a gene: 7. Looked up from germline, CDR1 is SGHAT and CDR2 is FQNNGV. The CDR3 contains 14 residues. The CDR3 DNA reads TGTGCCAGCAGCGCTCCCGGCGGGGGAGATACGCAGTATTTT. Its translation: CASSAPGGGDTQYF. Full variable domain (rest looked up from reference TRBV11-2 and TRBJ2-3): EAGVAQSPRYKIIEKRQSVAFWCNPISGHATLYWYQQILGQGPKLLIQFQNNGVVDDSQLPKDRFSAERLKGVDSTLKIQPAKLEDSAVYLCASSAPGGGDTQYFGPGTRLTVL.

This chain links TRBV5-1 with TRBJ1-1; TRBD1 is a possible D gene (6 bases). Germline CDR1 SGHRS, CDR2 YFSETQ. The CDR3 spans 15 residues. V was clipped by 4 bases and J by 5 bases, with 18 bases between them. In DNA form, the CDR3 reads TGCGCCAGCAGCCCCCTAGGGGGGGTAGAGACTGAAGCTTTCTTT. Translation gives CASSPLGGVETEAFF. Looking up the rest from reference TRBV5-1 and TRBJ1-1 gives the full variable domain: KAGVTQTPRYLIKTRGQQVTLSCSPISGHRSVSWYQQTPGQGLQFLFEYFSETQRNKGNFPGRFSGRQFSNSRSEMNVSTLELGDSALYLCASSPLGGVETEAFFGQGTRLTVV.

This rearrangement joins TRBV4-2 to TRBJ2-7, with unresolved D. The CDR3 consists of 14 residues. Germline CDR1 and CDR2: LGHNA and YNFKEQ. Between the trimmed V and J ends, which lost 0 bases and 3 bases, there was a span of 9 bases. The CDR3 DNA reads TGTGCCAGCAGCCAAGAAAGACTTAACTACGAGCAGTACTTC. Its translation: CASSQERLNYEQYF.

The genes are TRBV5-6 and TRBJ2-5, with 8 bases matching TRBD2. Germline V gives CDR1 SGHDT, CDR2 YYEEEE. After removal of 4 bases from V and 3 bases from J, the junction contained 2 bases not matched to a gene. The CDR3 runs to 13 residues. In DNA form, the CDR3 reads TGTGCCAGCAGCCTAGCGGGTAAAGAGACCCAGTACTTC. Translation: CASSLAGKETQYF. Looking up the rest from reference TRBV5-6 and TRBJ2-5 gives the full variable domain: DAGVTQSPTHLIKTRGQQVTLRCSPKSGHDTVSWYQQALGQGPQFIFQYYEEEERQRGNFPDRFSGHQFPNYSSELNVNALLLGDSALYLCASSLAGKETQYFGPGTRLLVL.